This T cell receptor (beta chain) derives from a study of blood T cells in healthy people across ages. A J-beta primer mix and a sample-barcoded 5' primer were used in a second PCR of about 7 to 11 cycles. TCRdb reprocessed the 5' RACE reads via MiXCR and lists one record per CDR3 protein. Of 850,000 or so distinct CDR3 sequences in the sample, roughly 26% were seen once. Many counts were recorded for this clonotype. Russia was home to the donors, healthy Caucasian individuals aged roughly 6 to 90. Germline values: CDR1 SGHTA, CDR2 FQGNSA. The CDR3 consists of 14 residues. Trimming cost V 5 bases and J 3 bases; bases outside gene matches: 5.

Input material: blood. The receptor was derived from a woman older than 75 in good health. This sequence joins TRBV7-2 and TRBJ2-7; TRBD2 aligns across 9 bases. In DNA form, the CDR3 reads TGTGCCAGCAGCCGAGCGGGGGGTAACTACGAGCAGTACTTC. Translated: CASSRAGGNYEQYF.